What follows are 21 T cell receptor beta chains derived from one specimen sequenced in a study of T cells in Graves' hyperthyroidism and ophthalmopathy. Researchers amplified the TCR beta CDR3 regions from RNA transcripts. During a first-round RT-PCR of the TCR CDR3, the HTBI primer set was used. TCRdb recomputed calls from the multiplex PCR reads with MiXCR, one row per CDR3 protein. Of about 560,000 distinct CDR3 sequences detected, about a sixth appear once; the ten largest clones hold 15% to 20%. The sample was blood. The source is a woman aged 18-29 years with Graves' hyperthyroidism.

This clonotype was found a few times. This chain joins TRBV6-5 and TRBJ2-1; a weak D match, TRBD2 (5 bases). This CDR3 contains 12 residues. CDR1 and CDR2 (germline): MNHEY, SVGAGI. V lost 2 bases and J lost 9, with 8 bases in between. The CDR3 loop reads CASSYTSGEQFF. The CDR3 DNA reads as TGTGCCAGCAGTTACACTAGTGGTGAGCAGTTCTTC.

The rearrangement uses TRBV7-9 and TRBJ1-2; D not resolved. The V end was cut by 6 bases, the J end by 6 bases, with 14 bases between. In germline, CDR1 is SEHNR, CDR2 FQNEAQ (reference sequence). The CDR3 runs 13 residues. CDR3 amino acids: CASRVGGGDGYTF. The CDR3 DNA is TGTGCCAGCAGAGTGGGAGGTGGAGATGGCTACACCTTC.

The rearrangement uses TRBV5-1 and TRBJ1-5, with 8 bases fitting TRBD1. Germline CDR1 and CDR2: SGHRS and YFSETQ. The V segment lost 5 bases and the J segment 2 bases; nucleotides outside the gene matches: 3. The CDR3 has 14 residues. In DNA, the CDR3 is TGCGCCAGCAGAGCGACAGGGGGCAATCAGCCCCAGCATTTT. It yields the protein CASRATGGNQPQHF.

Only a few counts were recorded for this clonotype. This chain connects TRBV29-1 to TRBJ2-5; possibly TRBD2 for D (6 bases). Germline CDR1 and CDR2: SQVTM and ANQGSEA. The CDR3 runs to 13 residues. V gave up 8 bases and J gave up 0 bases, with 13 bases separating them. The CDR3 protein is CSSGDRYQETQYF. CDR3 sequence (DNA): TGCAGCTCGGGAGACAGATACCAAGAGACCCAGTACTTC.

This clonotype has at least ten counts. The chain links TRBV5-1 to TRBJ2-7; D is perhaps TRBD2 (5 bases). The germline V gene encodes CDR1 SGHRS and CDR2 YFSETQ. The CDR3 consists of 15 residues. Trimming took 0 bases from V and 3 from J, leaving 13 bases between them. The CDR3 is CASSLASAGNYEQYF. CDR3 sequence (DNA): TGCGCCAGCAGCTTGGCCTCTGCGGGCAACTACGAGCAGTACTTC.

V gene TRBV5-4 combines with J gene TRBJ2-1, with TRBD2 identical over 14 bases. Unmatched junction bases numbered 6, after V lost 0 bases and J lost 4 bases. The CDR3 loop spans 18 amino acids. Germline V gene data show CDR1 as SGHNT and CDR2 as YYREEE (reference sequence). Written as DNA, the CDR3 is TGTGCCAGCAGCTTGGTCCGACTAGCGGGAGGGCCGTACAATGAGCAGTTCTTC. Its translation is CASSLVRLAGGPYNEQFF.

The chain joins TRBV5-4 to TRBJ2-7; either TRBD1 or TRBD2 may supply D (5 bases each). Germline V gene data show CDR1 as SGHNT and CDR2 as YYREEE (reference sequence). V was pared by 3 bases and J by 0 bases, with 13 bases between. This CDR3 has 15 residues. The CDR3 loop reads CASSSGRTLSYEQYF. The CDR3 DNA reads as TGTGCCAGCAGCTCGGGGCGCACCCTCTCCTACGAGCAGTACTTC.

This clonotype was seen a few times. The rearrangement joins TRBV4-2 to TRBJ1-4; 11 positions match TRBD1. J was trimmed by 1 base and V by 1 base; bases with no gene match: 11. The CDR3 has 20 amino acids. Germline assignment: CDR1 LGHNA and CDR2 YNFKEQ. The CDR3 DNA follows: TGTGCCAGCAGCCAAGGGTGGACAGGGGGCGCGTGGGGAACTAATGAAAAACTGTTTTTT. It translates to CASSQGWTGGAWGTNEKLFF.

This clonotype was counted many times. The chain has TRBV2 and TRBJ2-3; D is perhaps TRBD2 (6 bases). The CDR3 has 16 amino acids. Trimming took off 4 bases at V and 0 bases at J, with 14 bases between the two ends. Germline V gene data show CDR1 as SNHLY and CDR2 as FYNNEI. The CDR3 loop is CASSAPGETSTDTQYF. The CDR3 nucleotides read TGTGCCAGCAGTGCGCCGGGGGAAACTAGCACAGATACGCAGTATTTT.

The CDR3 region is CASSQDIRGNEKLFF. CDR3 bases: TGTGCCAGCAGCCAAGATATACGGGGGAATGAAAAACTGTTTTTT. This chain joins TRBV4-2 and TRBJ1-4; TRBD1 might be the D (5 bases). Germline loops: CDR1 LGHNA, CDR2 YNFKEQ. The germline V and J ends were trimmed by 0 bases and 5 bases, with 10 bases remaining between them. The CDR3 is 15 residues long.

This clonotype was seen a few times. The V and J genes are TRBV13 and TRBJ1-4; 8 bases align to TRBD1. Trimming at V came to 3 bases and at J to 7 bases, leaving 10 bases not matched to a gene. The germline gives CDR1 PRHDT, CDR2 FYEKMQ (reference sequence). The CDR3 consists of 16 residues. This CDR3 is CASSFLSRTGPEKLFF. The CDR3 region has the DNA TGTGCCAGCAGCTTTTTATCGAGGACAGGGCCTGAAAAACTGTTTTTT.

This clonotype was counted at least ten times. The V gene is TRBV28, the J gene TRBJ2-1, with 12 bases aligning to TRBD2. Per germline, CDR1 MDHEN and CDR2 SYDVKM. Trimming cost V 3 bases and J 9 bases; bases outside gene matches: 9. CDR3 length equals 16 residues. DNA for the CDR3: TGTGCCAGCAGTTTGGCTAGCGGGAGGGTCACGGGTGAGCAGTTCTTC. This translates into CASSLASGRVTGEQFF.

The chain couples TRBV12-3 or TRBV12-4 to TRBJ2-7; D might be TRBD2 (5 bases). V was cut by 6 bases and J by 3 bases, with 21 bases left in between. This CDR3 comprises 16 residues. The CDR3 DNA reads as TGTGCCAGCAGCCAAAGGAACTCCGGAGGTGGCTACGAGCAGTACTTC. Amino acid sequence: CASSQRNSGGGYEQYF.

This clonotype was detected many times. V and J are TRBV29-1 and TRBJ2-5, with D perhaps matching TRBD1 or TRBD2 (6 bases each). This CDR3 has 10 amino acids. Trimming left V 5 bases short and J 9 bases short, with 10 bases between. The germline V gene encodes CDR1 SQVTM and CDR2 ANQGSEA. The DNA for the CDR3 is TGCAGCGTTCAGAGGGGGGCCCAGTACTTC. The encoded protein is CSVQRGAQYF. Together with reference TRBV29-1 and TRBJ2-5, the CDR3 gives the full variable domain: SAVISQKPSRDICQRGTSLTIQCQVDSQVTMMFWYRQQPGQSLTLIATANQGSEATYESGFVIDKFPISRPNLTFSTLTVSNMSPEDSSIYLCSVQRGAQYFGPGTRLLVL.

This clonotype was counted a few times. This chain connects TRBV2 to TRBJ1-1, with D uncertain. Trimming cost V 6 bases and J 0 bases, with 14 bases left between them. CDR3 length: 15 residues. Germline-derived CDR1 and CDR2 are SNHLY and FYNNEI. The CDR3 sequence: CASSRRSLMNTEAFF. The CDR3 region has the DNA TGTGCCAGCAGCCGGAGGAGTTTGATGAACACTGAAGCTTTCTTT.

This clonotype has a count of ten or more. The CDR3 region has the DNA TGTGCCAGCAGCCCTTTCCCGGGTAACTATGGCTACACCTTC. It encodes CASSPFPGNYGYTF. This chain links TRBV7-2 with TRBJ1-2, with D unclear. There are 14 residues in the CDR3. The ends were cut back, 5 bases at V and 1 base at J, with 11 bases in the middle. Germline V gene sequence: CDR1 SGHTA, CDR2 FQGNSA.

This clonotype was seen at least ten times. The chain recombines TRBV13 with TRBJ1-1; 11 bases are a match to TRBD1. The CDR3 consists of 13 residues. Germline values: CDR1 PRHDT, CDR2 FYEKMQ (reference sequence). The V segment lost 8 bases and the J segment 4 bases; nucleotides outside the gene matches: 3. This CDR3 is CASGQGAGTEAFF. Written as DNA, the CDR3 is TGTGCCAGCGGACAGGGGGCGGGCACTGAAGCTTTCTTT.

In this sample, this clonotype turned up many times. The J gene is TRBJ1-1, the V gene TRBV7-6; D is unclear. The CDR3 has 16 amino acids. Germline-derived CDR1 and CDR2 are SGHVS and FNYEAQ. V was pared by 2 bases and J by 5 bases, with 18 bases between. The CDR3 DNA follows: TGTGCCAGCAGCTTAATTACGGCCGCACCGGGGACTGAAGCTTTCTTT. Its translation: CASSLITAAPGTEAFF.

V usage is TRBV28 and J usage is TRBJ1-1; D is undetermined. The CDR3 has 14 amino acids. V was shortened by 2 bases and J by 4 bases, with 11 bases between the two germline ends. Germline-derived CDR1 and CDR2 are MDHEN and SYDVKM. The chain's CDR3 is CASSLVTMSTEAFF. The CDR3 bases are TGTGCCAGCAGTTTAGTTACCATGAGCACTGAAGCTTTCTTT. Based on the CDR3 plus reference TRBV28 and TRBJ1-1, the full variable domain is DVKVTQSSRYLVKRTGEKVFLECVQDMDHENMFWYRQDPGLGLRLIYFSYDVKMKEKGDIPEGYSVSREKKERFSLILESASTNQTSMYLCASSLVTMSTEAFFGQGTRLTVV.

This clonotype was seen more than once but under ten times. This CDR3 reads CASSVGPGAGYNSPLHF. For the CDR3, the DNA is TGTGCCAGCAGCGTAGGCCCGGGGGCGGGCTATAATTCACCCCTCCACTTT. This rearrangement joins TRBV9 to TRBJ1-6, with D tentatively TRBD1 (6 bases). The CDR3 runs 17 residues. V shed 0 bases and J shed 3 bases, with 13 bases lying between them. Germline CDR1 reads SGDLS; CDR2 reads YYNGEE. Combining the CDR3 with reference TRBV9 and TRBJ1-6 gives the whole variable domain DSGVTQTPKHLITATGQRVTLRCSPRSGDLSVYWYQQSLDQGLQFLIQYYNGEERAKGNILERFSAQQFPDLHSELNLSSLELGDSALYFCASSVGPGAGYNSPLHFGNGTRLTVT.

This clonotype has at least ten counts. As DNA, the CDR3 is TGTGCCACCAGTGATCCGCCGTTGTGGGGGACCACAGATACGCAGTATTTT. Translation gives CATSDPPLWGTTDTQYF. V gene TRBV24-1 combines with J gene TRBJ2-3; the D gene could be TRBD1 or TRBD2 (5 bases each). Between the trimmed V and J ends, which lost 3 bases and 2 bases, there was a span of 17 bases. This CDR3 contains 17 residues. Germline CDR1 and CDR2: KGHDR and SFDVKD.